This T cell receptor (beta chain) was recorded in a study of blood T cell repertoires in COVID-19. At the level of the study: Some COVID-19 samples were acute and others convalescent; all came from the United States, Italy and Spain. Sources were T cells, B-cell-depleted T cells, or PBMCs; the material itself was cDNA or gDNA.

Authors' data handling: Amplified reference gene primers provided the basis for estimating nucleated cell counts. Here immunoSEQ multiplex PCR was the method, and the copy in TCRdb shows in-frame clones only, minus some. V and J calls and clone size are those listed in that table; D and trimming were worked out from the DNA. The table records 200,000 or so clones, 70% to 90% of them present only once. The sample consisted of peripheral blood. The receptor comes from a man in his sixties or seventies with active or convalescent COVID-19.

CDR3 sequence: CASSLAGGNQPQHF. The CDR3 region has the DNA TGCGCCAGCAGCTTGGCGGGGGGCAATCAGCCCCAGCATTTT. J is TRBJ1-5 and V is TRBV5-1, with a tentative D call TRBD1 (5 bases). Germline CDR1 SGHRS, CDR2 YFSETQ. Trimming stripped 0 bases from V and 2 bases from J, with 6 bases between. The CDR3 has 14 residues.